A single sample is the source of the 29 T cell receptor beta chains below, sequenced in a study of patients and donors after allogeneic stem cell transplantation. One entry per CDR3 protein results from TCRdb running MiXCR on the RT-PCR reads. There are 200,000 to 250,000 distinct CDR3 sequences in the sample; 38% occur only once, and 9.5% to 13% lies in the top ten. The sequencing input was blood, either unsorted or a sorted T cell fraction (not recorded which). These receptors came from a human donor who was either an allogeneic HSCT recipient or a stem cell or donor lymphocyte infusion donor (not recorded which). It is not recorded whose cells these are; they may come from a transplant donor.

The sample holds a few counts of this clonotype. V gene TRBV12-3 or TRBV12-4 combines with J gene TRBJ1-3, with a possible D match to TRBD1 (6 bases). The CDR3 is made up of 16 amino acids. Trimming removed 1 base at V and 3 bases at J, with 13 bases between. The CDR3 loop is CASSLGVRDNGNTIYF. The DNA of the CDR3 is TGTGCCAGCAGTTTAGGGGTAAGGGACAATGGAAACACCATATATTTT.

V and J are TRBV5-1 and TRBJ2-2; TRBD1 aligns across 10 bases. This CDR3 region has 17 residues. Germline lookup yields CDR1 SGHRS and CDR2 YFSETQ. Trimming at V came to 1 base and at J to 4 bases, leaving 7 bases not matched to a gene. The CDR3 region is CASSLFLGQGRTGELFF. The CDR3 region has the DNA TGCGCCAGCAGCTTGTTTTTGGGACAGGGGCGCACCGGGGAGCTGTTTTTT.

The V and J genes are TRBV5-1 and TRBJ2-2; 8 bases fit TRBD1. The ends lost 4 bases at V and 5 bases at J; junction bases unmatched: 7. Per the germline V gene, CDR1 is SGHRS and CDR2 is YFSETQ. The CDR3 length is 15 residues. CDR3 loop: CASSKGQALTGELFF. The CDR3 nucleotides read TGCGCCAGCAGCAAGGGACAGGCTTTGACCGGGGAGCTGTTTTTT. Complete variable domain (other parts from reference TRBV5-1 and TRBJ2-2): KAGVTQTPRYLIKTRGQQVTLSCSPISGHRSVSWYQQTPGQGLQFLFEYFSETQRNKGNFPGRFSGRQFSNSRSEMNVSTLELGDSALYLCASSKGQALTGELFFGEGSRLTVL.

In this sample, this clonotype turned up a few times. The J gene is TRBJ2-3, the V gene TRBV29-1, with 8 bases that match TRBD2. Germline trimming cut 4 bases from V and 4 bases from J; bases unmatched to any gene: 7. Germline loops: CDR1 SQVTM, CDR2 ANQGSEA. This CDR3 comprises 14 residues. CDR3: CSVAPQRGPDTQYF. The DNA of the CDR3 is TGCAGCGTTGCACCCCAGCGGGGGCCAGATACGCAGTATTTT.

The chain recombines TRBV30 with TRBJ1-1; no firm D call. The V end lost 8 bases, the J end lost 0 bases, and 13 bases lay between the germline ends. Germline lookup yields CDR1 GTSNPN and CDR2 SVGIG (reference sequence). The CDR3 runs 13 residues. The CDR3 sequence: CAGDGRMNTEAFF. The CDR3 nucleotides are TGTGCCGGTGACGGTAGAATGAACACTGAAGCTTTCTTT.

The gene calls are TRBV9 and TRBJ1-2; tentative D call: TRBD1 (6 bases). This CDR3 spans 15 amino acids. Germline CDR1 is SGDLS and CDR2 is YYNGEE. V was trimmed by 4 bases and J by 3 bases, leaving 16 bases between them. The CDR3 reads CASSPYQGRDYGYTF. CDR3 DNA sequence: TGTGCCAGCAGCCCTTATCAGGGGCGCGACTATGGCTACACCTTC.

This clonotype was detected a few times. V and J are TRBV20-1 and TRBJ1-5; no clear D. Germline V gives CDR1 DFQATT, CDR2 SNEGSKA (reference sequence). Trimming pared 2 bases from V and 0 bases from J, leaving 14 bases between. This CDR3 is 16 amino acids long. The chain's CDR3 is CSARQSSRYSNQPQHF. The CDR3 bases are TGCAGTGCTAGACAGTCATCTCGGTATAGCAATCAGCCCCAGCATTTT.

This chain uses TRBV7-9 with TRBJ2-6; D not certain. Germline CDR1 reads SEHNR; CDR2 reads FQNEAQ (reference sequence). V dropped 6 bases and J dropped 0 bases, with 21 bases sitting between them. The CDR3 is made up of 19 amino acids. In DNA, the CDR3 is TGTGCCAGCAGTCACGATCACCTCCTAATTAGCTCTGGGGCCAACGTCCTGACTTTC. Protein sequence: CASSHDHLLISSGANVLTF.

The chain carries TRBV6-6 and TRBJ2-3; D call uncertain. Trimming took off 2 bases at V and 1 base at J, with 7 bases between the two ends. The CDR3 covers 14 residues. Germline-derived CDR1 and CDR2 are MNHNY and SVGAGI (reference sequence). Here the CDR3 reads CASSYSGGTDTQYF. In nucleotides, the CDR3 is TGTGCCAGCAGTTACAGTGGAGGCACAGATACGCAGTATTTT.

This chain connects TRBV2 to TRBJ2-2; 7 bases are shared with TRBD2. The CDR3 totals 14 residues. V lost 7 bases, J lost 5 bases, and 7 bases stayed unmatched. Germline V CDR1 and CDR2: SNHLY, FYNNEI. CDR3 sequence (DNA): TGTGCCAGCACGACTAGCAGGAATACCGGGGAGCTGTTTTTT. Translation: CASTTSRNTGELFF.

A word on this clonotype: At one end, the junction sequence differs from germline, possibly due to a read error. This rearrangement joins TRBV3-1 to TRBJ2-1, with 8 bases matching TRBD2. The germline V gene encodes CDR1 LGHDT and CDR2 YNNKEL (reference sequence). CDR3 length equals 16 residues. CDR3 loop: CASSQERSGGYDEQFF. The DNA of the CDR3 is TGTGCCAGCAGCCAAGAAAGAAGCGGGGGCTACGATGAGCAGTTCTTC.

This clonotype was seen only a few times. The CDR3 loop reads CSVDRGPGTEAFF. The CDR3 region has the DNA TGCAGTGTCGACAGGGGGCCGGGCACTGAAGCTTTCTTT. The rearrangement joins TRBV20-1 to TRBJ1-1; 10 positions match TRBD1. The junction had 6 bases not matched to a gene; V was cut back by 7 bases and J by 4 bases. Germline CDR1 and CDR2: DFQATT and SNEGSKA (reference sequence). The CDR3 consists of 13 residues.

The chain uses TRBV24-1 and TRBJ1-4; 7 nucleotides match TRBD1. The CDR3 covers 12 residues. Germline V gene lookup returns CDR1 KGHDR and CDR2 SFDVKD. V gave up 8 bases and J gave up 6 bases; unmatched junction bases: 2. The CDR3 DNA follows: TGTGCCACCATGGGGACAGATGAAAAACTGTTTTTT. Residues: CATMGTDEKLFF.

The chain couples TRBV3-1 to TRBJ2-7; D is possibly TRBD1 or TRBD2 (5 bases each). Germline values: CDR1 LGHDT, CDR2 YNNKEL (reference sequence). Trimming removed 5 bases at V and 2 bases at J, with 13 bases between. This CDR3 is built from 14 residues. The CDR3 coding sequence is TGTGCCAGCAGCGTTACCGGGACCACCTACGAGCAGTACTTC. This sequence encodes CASSVTGTTYEQYF.

The chain couples TRBV28 to TRBJ2-7, with TRBD1 as a possible D gene (6 bases). V was trimmed by 6 bases and J by 1 base, leaving 13 bases between them. The CDR3 has 14 residues. Germline V gene sequence: CDR1 MDHEN, CDR2 SYDVKM. CDR3 sequence (DNA): TGTGCCAGCAGCAGACAGGTTTCTTCCTACGAGCAGTACTTC. Amino acid sequence: CASSRQVSSYEQYF.

The chain recombines TRBV5-1 with TRBJ1-2; TRBD1 matches 9 bases. Germline assignment: CDR1 SGHRS and CDR2 YFSETQ. The CDR3 contains 16 residues. With 0 bases clipped from V and 8 bases from J, the junction kept 11 bases outside the gene matches. CDR3 region: CASSLVVSGTGSGYTF. CDR3 in DNA: TGCGCCAGCAGCTTGGTGGTGTCCGGGACAGGGAGCGGCTACACCTTC.

On this clonotype itself: A junction boundary mismatches the germline segment, possibly from a read error. The chain is built from TRBV25-1 and TRBJ1-2; D is undetermined. From germline, CDR1 is MGHDK and CDR2 SYGVNS. This CDR3 comprises 12 residues. CDR3 protein: CASSTGLGAASF. The CDR3 coding sequence is TGTGCCAGCAGTACCGGACTCGGCGCAGCTTCCTTC.

The chain's CDR3 is CASSETWGSGYTF. CDR3 DNA sequence: TGTGCCAGCAGTGAAACATGGGGGAGTGGCTACACCTTC. V and J are TRBV2 and TRBJ1-2, with D perhaps matching TRBD1 (5 bases). Germline CDR1 is SNHLY and CDR2 is FYNNEI. The CDR3 length is 13 residues. V was trimmed by 2 bases and J by 7 bases, leaving 11 bases between them.

This chain uses TRBV7-9 with TRBJ2-7, with a weak D call TRBD1 (5 bases). Germline CDR1 is SEHNR and CDR2 is FQNEAQ (reference sequence). The V gene lost 0 bases and the J gene lost 5 bases, with 14 bases spanning the gap. CDR3 length: 15 amino acids. In DNA, the CDR3 is TGTGCCAGCAGCTTAGCTCGTGGGGCGCGACACGAGCAGTACTTC. This sequence encodes CASSLARGARHEQYF.

J is TRBJ2-7 and V is TRBV15; no clear D. Trimming removed 1 base at V and 0 bases at J, with 7 bases between. From germline, CDR1 is LNHNV and CDR2 YYDKDF (reference sequence). There are 14 residues in the CDR3. The CDR3 spells CATSRGRFSYEQYF. CDR3 DNA sequence: TGTGCCACCAGCAGAGGAAGGTTCTCCTACGAGCAGTACTTC.

A few counts support this clonotype. The rearrangement joins TRBV7-2 to TRBJ2-1; a weak D match, TRBD2 (6 bases). Germline CDR1 and CDR2: SGHTA and FQGNSA. The CDR3 extends over 15 amino acids. V lost 1 base and J 0 bases, leaving 7 bases between the germline ends. CDR3: CASSLDGGSYNEQFF. The CDR3, as DNA: TGTGCCAGCAGCTTAGACGGGGGCTCCTACAATGAGCAGTTCTTC. The complete variable domain, with remaining parts taken from reference TRBV7-2 and TRBJ2-1, reads GAGVSQSPSNKVTEKGKDVELRCDPISGHTALYWYRQSLGQGLEFLIYFQGNSAPDKSGLPSDRFSAERTGGSVSTLTIQRTQQEDSAVYLCASSLDGGSYNEQFFGPGTRLTVL.

The rearrangement links TRBV5-1 to TRBJ1-1; a weak D match, TRBD1 (6 bases). Between the trimmed V and J ends, which lost 4 bases and 4 bases, there was a span of 14 bases. Germline V lookup: CDR1 SGHRS, CDR2 YFSETQ. There are 14 residues in the CDR3. CDR3 DNA: TGCGCCAGCAGCCAGGGGTTGTCGGGCACTGAAGCTTTCTTT. Translating gives CASSQGLSGTEAFF. The whole variable domain, filled in from reference TRBV5-1 and TRBJ1-1, reads KAGVTQTPRYLIKTRGQQVTLSCSPISGHRSVSWYQQTPGQGLQFLFEYFSETQRNKGNFPGRFSGRQFSNSRSEMNVSTLELGDSALYLCASSQGLSGTEAFFGQGTRLTVV.

The chain is built from TRBV18 and TRBJ1-1; D gene unclear. V lost 5 bases and J lost 2, with 9 bases in between. There are 13 residues in the CDR3. The germline gives CDR1 KGHSH, CDR2 LQKENI. The CDR3 nucleotides are TGTGCCAGCTCATTACAGATAAACACTGAAGCTTTCTTT. As protein: CASSLQINTEAFF.

J is TRBJ1-2 and V is TRBV19; D possibly corresponds to TRBD1 (5 bases). Trimming took off 7 bases at V and 2 bases at J, with 17 bases between the two ends. The CDR3 runs to 15 residues. Germline-derived CDR1 and CDR2 are LNHDA and SQIVND (reference sequence). The CDR3 here is CASNNQRQRNYGYTF. CDR3 in DNA: TGTGCCAGTAATAATCAACGACAGAGGAACTATGGCTACACCTTC.

This chain joins TRBV6-6 and TRBJ2-1, with unresolved D. Germline V gene data show CDR1 as MNHNY and CDR2 as SVGAGI (reference sequence). The CDR3 loop spans 13 amino acids. V was cut by 0 bases and J by 5 bases, with 5 bases left in between. The CDR3 region is CASSYSKNNEQFF. DNA of the CDR3: TGTGCCAGCAGTTACTCAAAGAACAATGAGCAGTTCTTC.

This clonotype was picked up one time. The CDR3 loop reads CASSLDGRVEKLFF. The CDR3 nucleotides read TGCGCCAGCAGCTTGGACGGGAGGGTAGAAAAACTGTTTTTT. This chain links TRBV5-1 with TRBJ1-4, with D hard to call. The CDR3 extends over 14 amino acids. CDR1 and CDR2 from the germline V gene are SGHRS and YFSETQ. V was cut by 0 bases and J by 8 bases, with 11 bases left in between.

A few counts support this clonotype. The rearrangement joins TRBV7-9 to TRBJ1-2, with 7 bases lining up with TRBD1. Trimming at V came to 2 bases and at J to 5 bases, leaving 8 bases not matched to a gene. CDR3 length equals 15 residues. The germline V gene has CDR1 SEHNR and CDR2 FQNEAQ (reference sequence). The CDR3 region has the DNA TGTGCCAGCAGCTTATCGACAGGGACGGGATATGGCTACACCTTC. It is translated as CASSLSTGTGYGYTF.

This clonotype was found once. The chain combines TRBV12-3 or TRBV12-4 with TRBJ1-1, with D uncertain. The CDR3 runs 15 residues. The V gene lost 5 bases and the J gene lost 3 bases, with 16 bases spanning the gap. The CDR3 DNA reads TGTGCCAGCAGTCCCTGGAGCAGGTGGGACACTGAAGCTTTCTTT. It specifies CASSPWSRWDTEAFF.

The chain couples TRBV6-6 to TRBJ1-1; no reliable D call. Trimming removed 4 bases from V and 0 bases from J, with 15 bases in between. CDR1 MNHNY and CDR2 SVGAGI come from the germline V gene (reference sequence). The CDR3 is 16 residues long. The CDR3 here is CASSWYSQAMNTEAFF. The CDR3 bases are TGTGCCAGCAGTTGGTATTCGCAGGCAATGAACACTGAAGCTTTCTTT.